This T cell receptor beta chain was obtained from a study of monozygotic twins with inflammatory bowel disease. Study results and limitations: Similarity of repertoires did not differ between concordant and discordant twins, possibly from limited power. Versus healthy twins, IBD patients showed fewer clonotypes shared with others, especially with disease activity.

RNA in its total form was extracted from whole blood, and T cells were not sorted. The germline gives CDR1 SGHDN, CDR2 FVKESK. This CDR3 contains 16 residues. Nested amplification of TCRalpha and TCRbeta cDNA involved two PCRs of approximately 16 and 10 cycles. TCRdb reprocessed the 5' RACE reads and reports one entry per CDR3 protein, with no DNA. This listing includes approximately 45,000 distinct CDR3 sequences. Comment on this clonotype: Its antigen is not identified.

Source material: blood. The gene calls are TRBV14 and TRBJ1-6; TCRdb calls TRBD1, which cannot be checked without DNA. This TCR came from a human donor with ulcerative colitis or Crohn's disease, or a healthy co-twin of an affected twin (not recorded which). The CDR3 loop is CASSQGQGRVGSPLHF.